Reported below is one T cell receptor beta chain. V lost 7 bases to trimming and J lost 5 bases; unmatched junction nucleotides: 15. The CDR3 runs 17 residues. Germline V gene data show CDR1 as SNHLY and CDR2 as FYNNEI. The record originates from a study of blood T cell repertoires in COVID-19. Original processing notes: Amplification with reference gene primers provided the estimates of nucleated cell counts. Libraries were prepared by immunoSEQ multiplex PCR; TCRdb keeps only in-frame clonotypes and omits some of them. The V and J calls and clone size are taken from that table; D and trimming were inferred from the DNA. The repertoire consists of about 64,000 clones, with 70% to 90% occurring once and the leading ten covering about 9.5%. Participants were aged about 18 to 95 years, lived in around 22 US areas, and enrolled virtually.

The chain carries TRBV2 and TRBJ1-4, with 8 bases fitting TRBD1. The TCR comes from a woman aged 35 to 49 who had recovered from COVID-19. Sequencing used PBMCs or T cells enriched from blood (not recorded which). The CDR3 region is CASTSFDQGAKNEKLFF. Written as DNA, the CDR3 is TGTGCCAGCACCAGCTTCGACCAGGGGGCAAAAAATGAAAAACTGTTTTTT.